Here is one T cell receptor (beta chain) with its context. Its specificity is not known. The data were obtained in a study of cytomegalovirus exposure and HLA in healthy donors. General study points: The study listed 150 to 200 cytomegalovirus-associated TCR beta chains. Prior analysis indicated that the majority of TCR beta V segments exhibited productivity approximately 90% or approximately 30% of the time.

The length of the CDR3 is 14 residues. Per germline, CDR1 SGHRS and CDR2 YFSETQ. The V gene lost 5 bases and the J gene lost 3 bases, with 14 bases spanning the gap. Amplification used 60 Vbeta primers and 13 Jbeta primers. Here immunoSEQ multiplex PCR was the method, and the copy in TCRdb shows in-frame clones only, minus some. The sample holds around 140,000 clones, about 70% seen once. Sequencing used PBMCs. This TCR was sampled from an older woman in good health and CMV-seropositive. V usage is TRBV5-1 and J usage is TRBJ2-5; D gene uncertain. The CDR3 region is CASSLSAAEETQYF. The CDR3 DNA follows: TGCGCCAGCAGTCTTTCCGCGGCGGAAGAGACCCAGTACTTC.